This TCR beta chain came from a study of cytotoxic CD8 clonotypes in ibrutinib-treated CLL. Study at large: Averaging across samples gave approximately 260,000 productive templates and approximately 92,000 productive rearrangements. Notes on the study in general: Few clonotypes were public, and these shrank or held steady under treatment.

A remark on this clone: Its target is not known.

This CDR3 is built from 16 residues. Germline V lookup: CDR1 MDHEN, CDR2 SYDVKM. V shed 6 bases, J shed 4 bases, and the junction held 8 bases outside the gene matches. Deep sequencing aimed at 1 in 200,000 to 1 in 1 million T cells' resolution. This table comes from immunoSEQ multiplex PCR, and its TCRdb copy is limited to in-frame clones, with some not included. The sample lists about 17,000 clones; 55% to 80% were seen once. This receptor was taken from a human donor with chronic lymphocytic leukemia. The sample here was PBMCs, taken after 12 months of ibrutinib treatment. V and J are TRBV28 and TRBJ2-2; 10 bases agree with TRBD1. CDR3 coding DNA: TGTGCCAGCAGAGCGACAGGGGGCGTGAGCACCGGGGAGCTGTTTTTT. As protein: CASRATGGVSTGELFF.